One and the same sample provided the 9 T cell receptor beta chains below, sequenced in a study of T cells after posttransplantation cyclophosphamide. The data were produced by immunoSEQ multiplex PCR, yet TCRdb's version contains in-frame clones alone and is incomplete. The sample has about 66,000 clones, around 93% seen once. The sequencing input was PBMCs. Receptor source: a woman under 40 in good health and a related stem cell transplant donor.

This chain links TRBV11-2 with TRBJ2-3, with D possibly being TRBD2 (6 bases). Trimming took off 5 bases at V and 1 base at J, with 19 bases between the two ends. The CDR3 extends over 17 amino acids. Germline values: CDR1 SGHAT, CDR2 FQNNGV. CDR3 coding DNA: TGTGCCAGCAGCCCTTCCTTGGGGGGACCACGCACAGATACGCAGTATTTT. Amino acid sequence: CASSPSLGGPRTDTQYF.

V is TRBV4-3 and J is TRBJ2-7; either TRBD1 or TRBD2 may fit D (5 bases each). The CDR3 sequence is 14 residues long. Germline CDR1 and CDR2: LGHNA and YSLEER. Trimming shortened V by 4 bases and J by 0 bases, and 10 bases separated the two germline ends. The CDR3 loop is CASSPGPYSYEQYF. CDR3 in DNA: TGCGCCAGCAGCCCGGGACCTTACTCCTACGAGCAGTACTTC.

The chain couples TRBV27 to TRBJ2-3, with D maybe TRBD1 (6 bases). The CDR3 runs to 15 residues. V was pared by 6 bases and J by 1 base, with 14 bases between. Germline loops: CDR1 MNHEY, CDR2 SMNVEV (reference sequence). CDR3 residues: CASSPSGVGTDTQYF. The CDR3 DNA is TGTGCCAGCAGCCCTTCAGGGGTGGGCACAGATACGCAGTATTTT.

This chain connects TRBV6-4 to TRBJ2-1; 9 bases map to TRBD2. CDR1 is MRHNA, CDR2 SNTAGT, per germline. V dropped 5 bases and J dropped 2; count of bases not matched to a gene: 4. The CDR3 extends over 15 amino acids. The CDR3 sequence is CASSSSGETYNEQFF. The CDR3 DNA follows: TGTGCCAGCAGTTCTAGCGGGGAAACCTACAATGAGCAGTTCTTC.

This sequence joins TRBV28 and TRBJ1-2, with no clear D. CDR3 length: 12 residues. V lost 5 bases to trimming and J lost 2 bases, with 6 bases between them. Germline V lookup: CDR1 MDHEN, CDR2 SYDVKM. The CDR3: CASSLSNYGYTF. CDR3 DNA: TGTGCCAGCAGTCTCTCCAACTATGGCTACACCTTC.

The chain joins TRBV7-3 to TRBJ2-1; the D gene is possibly TRBD2 (6 bases). The germline V and J ends were trimmed by 5 bases and 5 bases, with 10 bases remaining between them. CDR3 length: 13 amino acids. The germline V gene encodes CDR1 SGHTA and CDR2 FQGTGA. CDR3 region: CASSAGLNNEQFF. The CDR3 nucleotides are TGTGCCAGCAGCGCGGGACTGAACAATGAGCAGTTCTTC. The full variable domain, in which reference TRBV7-3 and TRBJ2-1 provide the parts outside the CDR3, is GAGVSQTPSNKVTEKGKYVELRCDPISGHTALYWYRQSLGQGPEFLIYFQGTGAADDSGLPNDRFFAVRPEGSVSTLKIQRTERGDSAVYLCASSAGLNNEQFFGPGTRLTVL.

J is TRBJ2-7 and V is TRBV9, with 7 bases matching TRBD1. The V gene end was trimmed by 0 bases and the J gene end by 3 bases; junction bases not matched to a gene: 3. The CDR3 is 14 amino acids. Germline V CDR1 and CDR2: SGDLS, YYNGEE. CDR3 nucleotides: TGTGCCAGCAGCGTAGGAGGGGACAGCTACGAGCAGTACTTC. It yields the protein CASSVGGDSYEQYF.

The V call is TRBV28, the J call TRBJ1-5; D perhaps matches TRBD1 (5 bases). The ends were cut back, 3 bases at V and 2 bases at J, with 14 bases in the middle. This CDR3 region has 16 residues. Germline V gene sequence: CDR1 MDHEN, CDR2 SYDVKM. Here the CDR3 DNA reads TGTGCCAGCAGTTTGACAGCCAGAATCGGCAATCAGCCCCAGCATTTT. Its protein product is CASSLTARIGNQPQHF. Combining the CDR3 with reference TRBV28 and TRBJ1-5 gives the whole variable domain DVKVTQSSRYLVKRTGEKVFLECVQDMDHENMFWYRQDPGLGLRLIYFSYDVKMKEKGDIPEGYSVSREKKERFSLILESASTNQTSMYLCASSLTARIGNQPQHFGDGTRLSIL.

J is TRBJ2-2 and V is TRBV19; D is ambiguous. The germline gives CDR1 LNHDA, CDR2 SQIVND (reference sequence). The CDR3 has 13 amino acids. The V and J ends lost 3 bases and 4 bases respectively, with 6 bases between them. CDR3 in amino acids: CASSIGSTGELFF. The CDR3 DNA sequence: TGTGCCAGTAGTATCGGTTCCACCGGGGAGCTGTTTTTT.